This T cell receptor (beta chain) appears in the sequencing data of a study of somatic mutations in cytotoxic T cells in rheumatoid arthritis. Each population, CD4+ and CD8+ cells, was isolated by positive magnetic bead selection and checked for purity by flow cytometry. Clones were read by immunoSEQ multiplex PCR, and TCRdb kept only the in-frame ones, dropping some. The sample contains some 10,000 clones, approximately 80% of which appear only once. The CDR3 length is 17 residues. Germline CDR1 is MGHRA and CDR2 is YSYEKL. J gave up 2 bases and V 6 bases, and 9 bases lay outside the gene matches. The sequenced sample consisted of CD8+ T cells sorted from blood. This sequence originates from an adult with rheumatoid arthritis. The chain is built from TRBV4-1 and TRBJ2-6; TRBD2 matches 8 bases. Written as DNA, the CDR3 is TGCGCCAGCAGGGAGACCGGGGGGGCGACTGGGGCCAACGTCCTGACTTTC. Protein product: CASRETGGATGANVLTF.